This T cell receptor beta chain appears in the sequencing data of a study of OX40 agonist ivuxolimab in advanced cancers. The repertoire was sequenced with immunoSEQ multiplex PCR; TCRdb's copy has only in-frame clones and lacks some. The table includes fewer than 25,000 clones, approximately 83% detected once. The ends lost 4 bases at V and 12 bases at J; junction bases unmatched: 17. From germline, CDR1 is PRHDT and CDR2 FYEKMQ (reference sequence). The CDR3 extends over 16 amino acids. The sequence came from an adult with an advanced solid tumor such as melanoma, head and neck, liver or kidney cancer. The V call is TRBV13, the J call TRBJ2-1; 8 bases map to TRBD2. The sequencing here drew on CD4+ or CD8+ T cells sorted from blood, taken in a trial of the OX40 agonist ivuxolimab. As DNA, the CDR3 is TGTGCCAGCAGCTCACCTTACGGGACTAGGGGGGTGGGGCAGTTCTTC. Its translation is CASSSPYGTRGVGQFF.